This TCR beta chain was captured by sequencing in a study of T cell responses to AZD1222 COVID-19 vaccine. Study conclusions and caveats: Baseline seropositives among AZD1222 recipients totaled only five or six.

Method: immunoSEQ multiplex PCR; TCRdb's copy keeps in-frame clones and lacks some. The data show around 170,000 clones, with about nine tenths seen just once and around 1.9% held by the top ten. Germline CDR1 reads MNHEY; CDR2 reads SVGEGT. This CDR3 has 17 residues. V shed 1 base, J shed 0 bases, and the junction held 5 bases outside the gene matches. Details on this clone: Its antigen is unidentified.

V is TRBV6-2 or TRBV6-3 and J is TRBJ2-2; the match to TRBD1 covers 7 bases. The receptor was isolated from an adult who received the AZD1222 COVID-19 vaccine. This material consisted of peripheral blood, taken 28 days after the second AZD1222 dose. CDR3 nucleotide sequence: TGTGCCAGCAGTTACTTGTCCGGGACAGCGAACACCGGGGAGCTGTTTTTT. Protein product: CASSYLSGTANTGELFF.